The 7 T cell receptor beta chains listed next were all sequenced from one sample in a study of T cell changes during pregnancy in multiple sclerosis. TCRdb's copy holds only in-frame clones and misses some; the assay was immunoSEQ multiplex PCR. Among approximately 40,000 clones listed, 85% to 95% were seen once. The sequencing used CD4+ T cells from peripheral blood mononuclear cells, collected after pregnancy. The receptors derive from a female donor in good health, enrolled as a control in a pregnancy study.

The rearrangement joins TRBV2 to TRBJ2-3; D is possibly TRBD2 (6 bases). Germline loops: CDR1 SNHLY, CDR2 FYNNEI. The CDR3 sequence is 14 residues long. The V end lost 3 bases, the J end lost 2 bases, and 9 bases lay between the germline ends. CDR3 protein: CASSDAGLTDTQYF. The CDR3, as DNA: TGTGCCAGCAGTGATGCGGGACTCACAGATACGCAGTATTTT.

The chain combines TRBV6-5 with TRBJ1-2, with D perhaps matching TRBD1 (5 bases). CDR3 length: 15 amino acids. V dropped 6 bases and J dropped 0 bases, with 14 bases sitting between them. Germline V gene data show CDR1 as MNHEY and CDR2 as SVGAGI. CDR3 in DNA: TGTGCCAGCAGGGGCCAGGGCGTCGCTAACTATGGCTACACCTTC. This codes for CASRGQGVANYGYTF.

The rearrangement links TRBV9 to TRBJ2-3, with D possibly TRBD2 on 5 matching bases. Germline CDR1 is SGDLS and CDR2 is YYNGEE. Trimming took 3 bases from V and 0 from J, leaving 8 bases between them. The CDR3 covers 14 residues. The CDR3 reads CASSARTSTDTQYF. CDR3 nucleotide sequence: TGTGCCAGCAGCGCCCGGACTAGCACAGATACGCAGTATTTT. Full variable domain (rest looked up from reference TRBV9 and TRBJ2-3): DSGVTQTPKHLITATGQRVTLRCSPRSGDLSVYWYQQSLDQGLQFLIQYYNGEERAKGNILERFSAQQFPDLHSELNLSSLELGDSALYFCASSARTSTDTQYFGPGTRLTVL.

The V gene is TRBV6-5, the J gene TRBJ2-7; 7 nucleotides agree with TRBD2. The V gene's germline CDR1 is MNHEY and CDR2 SVGAGI. The CDR3 sequence is 14 residues long. V dropped 4 bases and J dropped 0; count of bases not matched to a gene: 3. The CDR3 reads CASSSWTSSYEQYF. In nucleotides, the CDR3 is TGTGCCAGCAGTTCCTGGACTAGCTCCTACGAGCAGTACTTC.

This sequence joins TRBV6-4 and TRBJ2-3; the match to TRBD2 covers 12 bases. Germline lookup yields CDR1 MRHNA and CDR2 SNTAGT. This CDR3 has 15 residues. With 4 bases clipped from V and 4 bases from J, the junction kept 3 bases outside the gene matches. CDR3 coding DNA: TGTGCCAGCAGTGTTCTAGCGGGAGGGCCAGATACGCAGTATTTT. Protein product: CASSVLAGGPDTQYF.

On this clone itself: Other DNA sequences in the same sample also yield this CDR3. The rearrangement joins TRBV19 to TRBJ1-1; TRBD1 is a possible D gene (5 bases). The CDR3 spans 13 residues. The V and J ends lost 6 bases and 1 base respectively, with 9 bases between them. Germline CDR1 and CDR2: LNHDA and SQIVND (reference sequence). CDR3 region: CASSTTGNTEAFF. CDR3 bases: TGTGCCAGTAGCACAACAGGGAACACTGAAGCTTTCTTT.

The CDR3 DNA sequence: TGTGCCAGCAGTACAAGTGATACGCAGTATTTT. Translation: CASSTSDTQYF. J is TRBJ2-3 and V is TRBV5-6; D not certain. This CDR3 spans 11 amino acids. The germline V gene encodes CDR1 SGHDT and CDR2 YYEEEE. Trimming stripped 5 bases from V and 6 bases from J, with 7 bases between.